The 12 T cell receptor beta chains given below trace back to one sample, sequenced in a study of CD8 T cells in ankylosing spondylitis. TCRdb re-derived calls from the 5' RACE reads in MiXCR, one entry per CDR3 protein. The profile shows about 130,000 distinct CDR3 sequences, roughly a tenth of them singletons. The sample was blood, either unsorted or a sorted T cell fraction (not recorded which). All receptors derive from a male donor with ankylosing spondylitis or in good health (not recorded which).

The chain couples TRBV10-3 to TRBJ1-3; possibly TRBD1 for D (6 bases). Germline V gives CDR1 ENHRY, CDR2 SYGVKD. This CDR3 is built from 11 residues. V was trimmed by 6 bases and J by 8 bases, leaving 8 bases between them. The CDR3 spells CAIRAGDTIYF. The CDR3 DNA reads TGTGCCATCAGGGCAGGGGACACCATATATTTT.

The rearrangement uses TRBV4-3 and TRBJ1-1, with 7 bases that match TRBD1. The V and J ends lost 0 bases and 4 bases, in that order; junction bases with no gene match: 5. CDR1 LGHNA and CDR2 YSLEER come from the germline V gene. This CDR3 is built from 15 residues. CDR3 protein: CASSQDGSGGTEAFF. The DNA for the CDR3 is TGCGCCAGCAGCCAAGATGGTTCAGGGGGCACTGAAGCTTTCTTT.

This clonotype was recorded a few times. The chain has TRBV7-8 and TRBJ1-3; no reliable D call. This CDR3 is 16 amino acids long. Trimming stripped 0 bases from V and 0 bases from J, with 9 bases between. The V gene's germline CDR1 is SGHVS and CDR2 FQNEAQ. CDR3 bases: TGTGCCAGCAGCTTAGCGCTCAGTAGCTCTGGAAACACCATATATTTT. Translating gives CASSLALSSSGNTIYF.

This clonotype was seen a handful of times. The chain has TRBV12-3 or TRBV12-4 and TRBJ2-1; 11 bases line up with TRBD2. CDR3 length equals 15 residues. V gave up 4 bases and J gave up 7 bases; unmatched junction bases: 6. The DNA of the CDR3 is TGTGCCAGCAGTTCGGGACTAGCGGCTGCGAATGAGCAGTTCTTC. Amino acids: CASSSGLAAANEQFF.

This CDR3 is CASSLLAGGRFDEQYF. The CDR3 DNA reads TGTGCCAGCAGCTTACTAGCGGGAGGGCGCTTCGACGAGCAGTACTTC. This sequence joins TRBV5-6 and TRBJ2-7, with TRBD2 matching over 13 bases. CDR3 length: 16 amino acids. The V and J ends lost 2 bases and 5 bases, in that order; junction bases with no gene match: 7. Germline lookup yields CDR1 SGHDT and CDR2 YYEEEE.

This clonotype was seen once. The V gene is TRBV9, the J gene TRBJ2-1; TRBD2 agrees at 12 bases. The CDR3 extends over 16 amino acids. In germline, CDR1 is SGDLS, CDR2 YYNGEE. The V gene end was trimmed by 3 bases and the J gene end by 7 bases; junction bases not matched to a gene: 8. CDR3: CASSALEGLAGNEQFF. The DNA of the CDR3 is TGTGCCAGCAGCGCGTTAGAGGGACTAGCGGGTAATGAGCAGTTCTTC.

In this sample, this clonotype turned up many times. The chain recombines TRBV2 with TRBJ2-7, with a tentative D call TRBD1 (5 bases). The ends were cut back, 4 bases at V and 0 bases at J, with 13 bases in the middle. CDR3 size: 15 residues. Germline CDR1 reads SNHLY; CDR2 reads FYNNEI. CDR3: CASSGTSRNSYEQYF. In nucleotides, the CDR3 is TGTGCCAGCAGTGGGACATCCCGTAACTCCTACGAGCAGTACTTC.

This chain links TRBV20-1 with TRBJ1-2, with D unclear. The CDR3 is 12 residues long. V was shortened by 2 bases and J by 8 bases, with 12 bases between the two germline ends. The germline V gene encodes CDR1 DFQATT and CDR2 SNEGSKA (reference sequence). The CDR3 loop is CSARPQAGGYTF. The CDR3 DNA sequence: TGCAGTGCTAGACCCCAGGCGGGGGGCTACACCTTC.

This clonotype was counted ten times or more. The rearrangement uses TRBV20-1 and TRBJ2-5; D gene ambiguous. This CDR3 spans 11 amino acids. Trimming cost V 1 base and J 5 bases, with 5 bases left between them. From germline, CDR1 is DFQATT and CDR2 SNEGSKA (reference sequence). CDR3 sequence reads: CSARVYETQYF. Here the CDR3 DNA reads TGCAGTGCTAGAGTTTATGAGACCCAGTACTTC.

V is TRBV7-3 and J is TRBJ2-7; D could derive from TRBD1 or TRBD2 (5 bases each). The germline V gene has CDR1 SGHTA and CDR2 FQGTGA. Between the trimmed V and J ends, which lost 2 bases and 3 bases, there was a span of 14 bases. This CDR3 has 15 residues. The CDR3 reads CASSLGASRGYEQYF. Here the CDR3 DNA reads TGTGCCAGCAGCTTAGGGGCCTCTCGGGGCTACGAGCAGTACTTC.

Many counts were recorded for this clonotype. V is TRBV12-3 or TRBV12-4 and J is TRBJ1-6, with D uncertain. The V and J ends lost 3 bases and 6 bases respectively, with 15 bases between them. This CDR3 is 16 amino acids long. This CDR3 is CASSLAPPVGNSPLHF. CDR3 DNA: TGTGCCAGCAGTTTGGCCCCCCCGGTGGGTAATTCACCCCTCCACTTT.

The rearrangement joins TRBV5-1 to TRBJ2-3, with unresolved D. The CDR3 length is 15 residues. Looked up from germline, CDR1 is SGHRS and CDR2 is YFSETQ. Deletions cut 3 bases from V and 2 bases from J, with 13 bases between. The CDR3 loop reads CASSSTMQITDTQYF. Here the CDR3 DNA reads TGCGCCAGCAGCTCTACTATGCAGATCACAGATACGCAGTATTTT.